The sequence of this T cell receptor (beta chain) was determined in a study of T cell responses to AZD1222 COVID-19 vaccine. Study-wide results and caveats: Spike-specific TCRs gained breadth and depth after people received two AZD1222 doses. Nearly half of spike-specific TCRs reportedly go after variant regions that carry no mutations. White British donors predominated, females outnumbered males, and clonal diversity was possibly underestimated. AZD1222 recipients seropositive at baseline numbered only five to seven.

The assay was immunoSEQ multiplex PCR, and TCRdb's table has in-frame clones only and misses some. The sample carries roughly 120,000 clones, approximately 88% recorded once. The trim removed 1 base at V and 2 bases at J, leaving 11 bases unmatched. The V gene's germline CDR1 is LGHNA and CDR2 YNFKEQ. This CDR3 spans 18 amino acids. A note on this clone: The antigen remains undetermined.

This sequence joins TRBV4-2 and TRBJ1-2; 9 bases map to TRBD1. Sequences were derived from peripheral blood, sampled on day 0 of MenACWY control vaccination. This clonotype originated in an adult in good health. The CDR3 sequence is CASSQAFDRGAGNYGYTF. CDR3 in DNA: TGTGCCAGCAGCCAAGCCTTCGACAGGGGGGCTGGAAACTATGGCTACACCTTC.